This T cell receptor (beta chain) was obtained from a study of T cells in Graves' hyperthyroidism and ophthalmopathy. Across the whole study: At initial diagnosis, before any treatment had begun, peripheral blood was obtained.

This CDR3 region has 14 residues. A few counts support this clonotype. Being one base from a much bigger clone, this may be a read error. Amplification yielded TCR beta CDR3 regions, with RNA transcripts as the source. Using the HTBI primer set, a first-round RT-PCR was run on the TCR CDR3. TCRdb passed the multiplex PCR reads through MiXCR, listing each CDR3 protein once. The sample includes 700,000 or so distinct CDR3 sequences, roughly 15% of them seen just once. Patients with uncontrolled infections, other autoimmune diseases, pregnancy or lactation were excluded. The chain links TRBV12-3 or TRBV12-4 to TRBJ1-1; a weak D match, TRBD1 (6 bases). This receptor was identified in a woman between 45 and 65 years old with Graves' ophthalmopathy. The sequencing input was blood. The CDR3 coding sequence is TGTGCCAGCAGTCTCCGGGGGCGGAACACTAAAGCTTTCTTT. It yields the protein CASSLRGRNTKAFF.